This is a list of T cell receptor beta chains from one sample in a study of T cells in Graves' hyperthyroidism and ophthalmopathy. TCRdb recomputed calls from the multiplex PCR reads with MiXCR, one row per CDR3 protein. The profile shows 300,000 to 450,000 distinct CDR3 sequences, 15% to 18% of them singletons. Sequencing was done on a sample of blood. These receptors originate from a woman aged 18 to 35 with Graves' hyperthyroidism that later progressed to Graves' ophthalmopathy. Both conserved end residues are part of each CDR3. The D gene is left open where the match is weak. Some rows have no size entry. The others give once, few or many, or a class for an expanded clone.

J	size	V	D	CDR3	DNA
TRBJ1-1	few	TRBV27	.	CASSLWGAEVAEAFF	TGTGCCAGCAGTCTCTGGGGGGCGGAGGTAGCTGAAGCTTTCTTT
TRBJ1-2	.	TRBV4-1	.	CASSQDGGAGYTF	TGCGCCAGCAGCCAAGACGGGGGGGCTGGCTACACCTTC
TRBJ2-7	many	TRBV5-6	.	CASSSGAGLPSYEQYF	TGTGCCAGCAGCTCGGGTGCGGGACTCCCCTCCTACGAGCAGTACTTC
TRBJ2-1	.	TRBV6-1	.	CASTEGSPGHNEQFF	TGTGCCAGCACCGAGGGGTCACCTGGCCACAATGAGCAGTTCTTC
TRBJ1-5	many	TRBV11-2	.	CASSLLPTVNQPQHF	TGTGCCAGCAGCTTATTGCCGACGGTAAATCAGCCCCAGCATTTT
TRBJ2-7	many	TRBV20-1	TRBD2	CSARDRLAGGYEQYF	TGCAGTGCTAGAGATCGGCTAGCGGGAGGCTACGAGCAGTACTTC
TRBJ2-1	many	TRBV20-1	.	CSARLGLGVEQFF	TGCAGTGCTAGACTGGGACTTGGTGTTGAGCAGTTCTTC
TRBJ1-5	few	TRBV7-2	.	CASDWTALSNQPQHF	TGTGCCAGCGATTGGACCGCACTTAGCAATCAGCCCCAGCATTTT
TRBJ1-6	many	TRBV2	.	CASTNGASSYNSPLHF	TGTGCCAGCACAAACGGGGCAAGCTCCTATAATTCACCCCTCCACTTT
TRBJ2-2	.	TRBV7-3	.	CASSFGETGELFF	TGTGCCAGCAGCTTCGGTGAAACCGGGGAGCTGTTTTTT
TRBJ2-1	many	TRBV27	TRBD2	CASSPVAGGWYNEQFF	TGTGCCAGCAGTCCCGTAGCGGGAGGGTGGTACAATGAGCAGTTCTTC
TRBJ2-1	many	TRBV20-1	TRBD2	CSAVPTSAYNEQFF	TGCAGTGCTGTACCGACTAGCGCGTACAATGAGCAGTTCTTC
TRBJ2-3	few	TRBV12-3/TRBV12-4	TRBD2	CASSQQSGSGTDTQYF	TGTGCCAGCAGCCAACAAAGCGGGAGCGGGACAGATACGCAGTATTTT
TRBJ1-1	.	TRBV28	.	CASSQTPKNTEAFF	TGTGCCAGCAGCCAGACTCCAAAGAACACTGAAGCTTTCTTT
TRBJ2-3	few	TRBV5-1	TRBD1	CASSAGDSITDTQYF	TGCGCCAGCAGCGCCGGGGACAGTATTACAGATACGCAGTATTTT
TRBJ1-1	many	TRBV5-1	.	CASSSGQSNTEAFF	TGCGCCAGCAGCTCCGGACAGAGTAACACTGAAGCTTTCTTT
TRBJ2-7	many	TRBV28	TRBD2	CASSSSFFPGLAGVAYEQYF	TGTGCCAGCAGTTCATCATTCTTCCCGGGACTAGCGGGAGTCGCCTACGAGCAGTACTTC
TRBJ1-5	many	TRBV7-2	TRBD1	CASSPMGQGVQPQHF	TGTGCCAGCAGCCCGATGGGACAGGGGGTTCAGCCCCAGCATTTT
TRBJ2-3	many	TRBV28	TRBD2	CASSWSSGRLVDTQYF	TGTGCCAGCAGTTGGAGTAGCGGGCGTTTGGTAGATACGCAGTATTTT
TRBJ2-3	few	TRBV10-1	TRBD2	CASRPSDPVGLAATGTQYF	TGCGCCAGCCGACCCTCGGATCCAGTGGGGCTAGCGGCAACGGGTACGCAGTATTTT
TRBJ2-3	many	TRBV10-3	.	CAIRGMGAADTQYF	TGTGCCATCAGAGGTATGGGGGCGGCGGATACGCAGTATTTT
TRBJ2-3	.	TRBV19	TRBD2	CAILRPNSVTSGRALPITDTQYF	TGTGCCATTCTCCGCCCTAACTCCGTGACTAGCGGGAGGGCCCTACCAATCACAGATACGCAGTATTTT
TRBJ2-2	many	TRBV18	.	CASWDKNTGELFF	TGTGCCAGCTGGGACAAAAACACCGGGGAGCTGTTTTTT
TRBJ1-2	few	TRBV29-1	.	CSVESAPNYGYTF	TGCAGCGTTGAATCCGCCCCTAATTATGGCTACACCTTC
TRBJ2-2	.	TRBV7-2	.	CASSFSGPRLTGELFF	TGTGCCAGCAGCTTCAGTGGCCCCCGACTCACCGGGGAGCTGTTTTTT
TRBJ1-6	many	TRBV7-8	.	CASSLEGQNSPLHF	TGTGCCAGCAGCTTAGAAGGGCAGAATTCACCCCTCCACTTT
TRBJ2-1	.	TRBV15	.	CATSRDRATSYNEQFF	TGTGCCACCAGCAGAGATCGGGCAACCTCCTACAATGAGCAGTTCTTC
TRBJ2-5	many	TRBV7-9	.	CASSLDGATQYF	TGTGCCAGCAGCTTAGATGGGGCGACCCAGTACTTC
TRBJ2-1	.	TRBV6-1	.	CASSQAQGNEQFF	TGTGCCAGCAGCCAGGCTCAGGGAAATGAGCAGTTCTTC
TRBJ1-2	many	TRBV12-3/TRBV12-4	.	CASSPVGYGYTF	TGTGCCAGCAGTCCCGTTGGCTATGGCTACACCTTC
TRBJ2-1	many	TRBV12-3/TRBV12-4	TRBD2	CASSLRLAGGLGEQFF	TGTGCCAGCAGTTTACGTCTGGCGGGAGGGCTTGGAGAGCAGTTCTTC
TRBJ2-1	few	TRBV27	TRBD2	CASRELAGVNNEQFF	TGTGCCAGCAGGGAACTAGCGGGAGTAAACAATGAGCAGTTCTTC
TRBJ2-5	.	TRBV10-1	.	CASSPLAGTKETLYF	TGCGCCAGCAGTCCCCTCGCGGGAACGAAAGAGACCCTGTACTTC
TRBJ2-3	.	TRBV7-8	TRBD2	CASSLSTSGRGTDTQYF	TGTGCCAGCAGCTTAAGTACTAGCGGGAGGGGCACAGATACGCAGTATTTT
TRBJ2-1	many	TRBV7-8	.	CASSVRGATYNEQFF	TGTGCCAGCAGCGTAAGGGGTGCTACCTACAATGAGCAGTTCTTC
TRBJ2-3	many	TRBV20-1	.	CSAALRADTQYF	TGCAGTGCTGCCCTCAGGGCAGATACGCAGTATTTT
TRBJ1-5	many	TRBV12-3/TRBV12-4	.	CASSEGNQPQHF	TGTGCCAGCAGCGAGGGCAATCAGCCCCAGCATTTT
TRBJ1-5	.	TRBV19	.	CASTLYAQPQHF	TGTGCCAGCACGTTATACGCCCAGCCCCAGCATTTT
TRBJ2-2	many	TRBV27	.	CASFSGPDTGELFF	TGTGCCAGCTTTTCCGGGCCAGACACCGGGGAGCTGTTTTTT
TRBJ1-4	many	TRBV5-1	.	CASSLGHSPREKLFF	TGCGCCAGCAGCCTAGGACATTCACCGCGGGAAAAACTGTTTTTT
TRBJ2-1	many	TRBV2	.	CASRGIDNEQFF	TGTGCCAGCAGAGGAATTGACAATGAGCAGTTCTTC
TRBJ2-7	many	TRBV27	.	CASSFPHGEQYF	TGTGCCAGCAGTTTTCCTCATGGAGAGCAGTACTTC
TRBJ2-7	few	TRBV28	.	CASSLPGVVEQYF	TGTGCCAGCAGTTTGCCCGGGGTGGTCGAGCAGTACTTC
TRBJ2-2	few	TRBV27	TRBD2	CASSTRLAANTGELFF	TGTGCCAGCAGTACACGACTAGCGGCGAACACCGGGGAGCTGTTTTTT
TRBJ2-7	many	TRBV20-1	.	CSAPEGPGIYEQYF	TGCAGTGCTCCAGAGGGCCCAGGCATTTACGAGCAGTACTTC
TRBJ2-1	many	TRBV20-1	TRBD2	CSAYPGTSNEQFF	TGCAGTGCTTACCCCGGGACTAGCAATGAGCAGTTCTTC
TRBJ2-7	.	TRBV7-2	TRBD1	CASSRDREAYEQYF	TGTGCCAGCAGCCGGGACAGGGAAGCCTACGAGCAGTACTTC
TRBJ2-7	.	TRBV20-1	TRBD1	CSASGTGNTHEQYF	TGCAGTGCTTCCGGGACAGGGAATACGCACGAGCAGTACTTC
TRBJ2-5	many	TRBV20-1	.	CSAPPTRASRLETQYF	TGCAGTGCACCACCAACTCGAGCTAGCAGGTTGGAGACCCAGTACTTC
TRBJ2-1	many	TRBV5-1	TRBD1	CASSPQGAEQFF	TGCGCCAGCAGCCCACAGGGGGCTGAGCAGTTCTTC
TRBJ2-7	few	TRBV6-2/TRBV6-3	.	CASSSRLGKPYEQYF	TGTGCCAGCAGTTCCCGTTTGGGCAAACCCTACGAGCAGTACTTC
TRBJ2-7	.	TRBV19	.	CASSIGTRIHEQYF	TGTGCCAGTAGTATTGGGACACGGATCCACGAGCAGTACTTC